The 3 T cell receptor beta chains presented below share a single source sample, sequenced in a study of OX40 agonist ivuxolimab in advanced cancers. Using immunoSEQ multiplex PCR, the repertoire was profiled, and TCRdb retains in-frame clones only, with some absent. This table holds tens of thousands of clones, around nine tenths found once. The sequenced sample was CD4+ or CD8+ T cells sorted from blood, obtained in a trial of the OX40 agonist ivuxolimab. The receptor set was obtained from an adult with an advanced solid tumor such as melanoma, head and neck, liver or kidney cancer.

The chain uses TRBV7-2 and TRBJ2-7; D tentatively fits TRBD1 or TRBD2 (6 bases each). Germline assignment: CDR1 SGHTA and CDR2 FQGNSA. The CDR3 has 15 residues. The V end was cut by 1 base, the J end by 6 bases, with 16 bases between. The CDR3 DNA sequence: TGTGCCAGCAGCTTAGGGGGGGCAGGGGCTGGCGAGCAGTACTTC. Encoded protein: CASSLGGAGAGEQYF.

The table lists this clone with a count of one. This rearrangement joins TRBV6-5 to TRBJ1-2; D ambiguous. V lost 3 bases and J 4 bases, leaving 12 bases between the germline ends. Germline CDR1 MNHEY, CDR2 SVGAGI. The CDR3 sequence is 14 residues long. In DNA form, the CDR3 reads TGTGCCAGCAGTTATTTTGAATCAGGCTATGGCTACACCTTC. Amino acid sequence: CASSYFESGYGYTF.

The chain couples TRBV9 to TRBJ2-2; D is unclear. CDR1 is SGDLS, CDR2 YYNGEE, per germline. Trimming pared 4 bases from V and 7 bases from J, leaving 17 bases between. The CDR3 contains 15 residues. The CDR3 loop is CASSLRNPLGGELFF. Here the CDR3 DNA reads TGTGCCAGCAGCCTCCGGAACCCTCTGGGCGGGGAGCTGTTTTTT.